This T cell receptor (beta chain) is from a study of CD8+ T cells in alopecia areata. Overall study findings and caveats: Uncertain still, given a single nonresponder, is whether baseline CD8+ expansion links to response.

This clone was counted between two and nine times. Its specificity is not known. Following extraction, RNA underwent reverse transcription to cDNA, which served as the sequencing template. Produced via immunoSEQ multiplex PCR; TCRdb's table is partial and in-frame only. The sample lists roughly 190,000 clones, 60% to 70% occurring once. The treatment is: oral pan-JAK inhibitor, 5-10 mg twice daily. Isolation of CD4+ and CD8+ T cells from PBMCs was achieved by sorting. V dropped 5 bases and J dropped 7; count of bases not matched to a gene: 8. In germline, CDR1 is SGHTA, CDR2 FQGTGA. The CDR3 is made up of 13 amino acids.

The sequencing used CD4+ T cells sorted from blood, collected at week 4, from a patient treated with tofacitinib. The sequence was collected from a human donor with alopecia areata. V and J are TRBV7-3 and TRBJ2-7, with 7 bases lining up with TRBD1. CDR3 DNA: TGTGCCAGCAGCCGACGACAGGGCGGGGAGCAGTACTTC. Its protein is CASSRRQGGEQYF.